The present entry profiles one T cell receptor (beta chain) with its context. Sequencing was at deep level. Researchers divided each subset's genomic DNA evenly across several immunoSEQ plates. In the original processing: Filtering differed since immunoSEQ provided only junctions, with no quality scores. The assay was immunoSEQ multiplex PCR, and TCRdb's table has in-frame clones only and misses some. V, J and clone size were drawn from that table, and D and trimming were deduced from the DNA. The sample holds around 500,000 clones, about 82% seen once. This entry is derived from a study of shared clonotypes between healthy human individuals. This TCR was sampled from a woman aged 40 to 50 in good health. Some clones in this sample may be carry-over from other donors' samples. Sequenced: PBMCs.

Here the CDR3 DNA reads TGCGCCAGCAGTGATACAGGGGGCGCAGAGACCCAGTACTTC. Amino acid sequence: CASSDTGGAETQYF. The chain links TRBV10-1 to TRBJ2-5; 9 nucleotides agree with TRBD1. Germline V gene lookup returns CDR1 WNHNN and CDR2 SYGVQD (reference sequence). J lost 4 bases, V lost 3 bases, and 3 bases had no gene match. The CDR3 length is 14 residues.